This T cell receptor beta chain derives from a study of cytomegalovirus exposure and HLA in healthy donors. PCR involved 60 Vbeta and 13 Jbeta primers. Profiled with immunoSEQ multiplex PCR; TCRdb holds only in-frame clones, not every one. The repertoire has about 160,000 clones, approximately 88% of them found once; the top ten carry 0.7% to 1%. V lost 7 bases to trimming and J lost 11 bases; unmatched junction nucleotides: 8. The CDR3 spans 13 residues. Germline CDR1 PRHDT, CDR2 FYEKMQ (reference sequence). The V call is TRBV13, the J call TRBJ2-3, with 11 nucleotides matching TRBD2. Sequencing was performed on PBMCs. The clonotype originates from a woman under 40 in good health and CMV-seronegative. The DNA for the CDR3 is TGTGCCAGCAAGACTAGCGGGGAAGGGTTGCAGTATTTT. It yields the protein CASKTSGEGLQYF.